A single sample is the source of the 14 T cell receptor beta chains below, sequenced in a study of T cell clones after liver transplantation. Generated by immunoSEQ multiplex PCR, the TCRdb table keeps only in-frame clones and is missing some. The sample has around 9,300 clones, about two thirds seen once. Sequences were derived from CD8+ T cells from blood, sampled at the approximately 15-month timepoint. The receptor set was obtained from a human patient who received a liver transplant. Some T cells may arise from the graft donor.

This clone was seen more than once but under ten times. This chain connects TRBV4-3 to TRBJ1-2; D gene ambiguous. CDR3 length equals 14 residues. The V end was cut by 3 bases, the J end by 8 bases, with 16 bases between. Looked up from germline, CDR1 is LGHNA and CDR2 is YSLEER. The CDR3 nucleotides read TGCGCCAGCAGCCAGGACGGGTCGAACAAAGGCTACACCTTC. This translates into CASSQDGSNKGYTF.

The rearrangement links TRBV19 to TRBJ1-1; D gene ambiguous. V shed 9 bases and J shed 1 base, with 9 bases lying between them. Germline V gives CDR1 LNHDA, CDR2 SQIVND (reference sequence). This CDR3 has 12 amino acids. The CDR3 region is CASQNWNTEAFF. DNA for the CDR3: TGTGCCAGCCAGAATTGGAACACTGAAGCTTTCTTT.

This sequence joins TRBV6-6 and TRBJ2-1, with 12 bases that match TRBD2. V lost 9 bases to trimming and J lost 6 bases; unmatched junction nucleotides: 6. Germline lookup yields CDR1 MNHNY and CDR2 SVGAGI (reference sequence). The CDR3 has 14 amino acids. The CDR3 DNA is TGTGCCAGTACGACTAGCGGGGGCCCCAATGAGCAGTTCTTC. This codes for CASTTSGGPNEQFF.

This sequence joins TRBV5-1 and TRBJ1-1; tentatively, D is TRBD1 (5 bases). With 0 bases removed from V and 3 bases from J, the gap between germline ends came to 9 bases. There are 14 residues in the CDR3. CDR1 is SGHRS and CDR2 is YFSETQ in the germline V gene. CDR3 protein: CASSLGQSDTEAFF. The CDR3 bases are TGCGCCAGCAGCTTGGGACAGTCGGACACTGAAGCTTTCTTT. Together with reference TRBV5-1 and TRBJ1-1, the CDR3 gives the full variable domain: KAGVTQTPRYLIKTRGQQVTLSCSPISGHRSVSWYQQTPGQGLQFLFEYFSETQRNKGNFPGRFSGRQFSNSRSEMNVSTLELGDSALYLCASSLGQSDTEAFFGQGTRLTVV.

The chain carries TRBV18 and TRBJ1-4; TRBD1 matches 9 bases. J gave up 0 bases and V 3 bases, and 5 bases lay outside the gene matches. Germline lookup yields CDR1 KGHSH and CDR2 LQKENI. This CDR3 is 17 amino acids long. The DNA of the CDR3 is TGTGCCAGCTCACCTAATCGGGACAGGGCAACTAATGAAAAACTGTTTTTT. Residues: CASSPNRDRATNEKLFF.

The V gene is TRBV7-9, the J gene TRBJ2-1; D gene unclear. Trimming cost V 3 bases and J 3 bases, with 12 bases left between them. This CDR3 has 15 residues. Germline loops: CDR1 SEHNR, CDR2 FQNEAQ (reference sequence). The CDR3: CASSLGRILYNEQFF. CDR3 nucleotide sequence: TGTGCCAGCAGCTTGGGCAGAATACTCTACAATGAGCAGTTCTTC.

This chain links TRBV7-9 with TRBJ1-3, with D unclear. Trimming left V 1 base short and J 2 bases short, with 12 bases between. Germline V CDR1 and CDR2: SEHNR, FQNEAQ (reference sequence). CDR3 length: 16 amino acids. The CDR3 sequence is CASSLVSLETGNTIYF. DNA for the CDR3: TGTGCCAGCAGCTTAGTCTCTCTGGAAACTGGAAACACCATATATTTT.

The chain uses TRBV5-8 and TRBJ2-7, with D possibly TRBD2 on 6 matching bases. V lost 0 bases to trimming and J lost 3 bases, with 10 bases between them. This CDR3 has 14 residues. The germline V gene has CDR1 SGHTS and CDR2 YDEGEE. This chain's CDR3 is CASSLAGVGYEQYF. The CDR3 DNA sequence: TGTGCCAGCAGCTTGGCGGGGGTCGGCTACGAGCAGTACTTC.

The genes are TRBV23-1 and TRBJ2-2, with D possibly being TRBD1 (6 bases). TRBV23-1 is placed among ORFs of uncertain function. This CDR3 comprises 17 residues. Between the trimmed V and J ends, which lost 0 bases and 2 bases, there was a span of 13 bases. CDR3 in DNA: TGCGCCAGCAGTCAATCCTCCGGGACACCCAACACCGGGGAGCTGTTTTTT. The encoded protein is CASSQSSGTPNTGELFF.

This clone was seen only once. The chain uses TRBV13 and TRBJ1-4; the D is unclear. The CDR3 contains 14 residues. The germline gives CDR1 PRHDT, CDR2 FYEKMQ (reference sequence). V lost 5 bases and J 4 bases, leaving 11 bases between the germline ends. The CDR3 DNA is TGTGCCAGCAGCAAACGGATGCTTAATGAAAAACTGTTTTTT. It codes for CASSKRMLNEKLFF.

This clone is labeled medium-sized. This chain connects TRBV28 to TRBJ1-5; D remains unclear. With 6 bases removed from V and 2 bases from J, the gap between germline ends came to 17 bases. In germline, CDR1 is MDHEN, CDR2 SYDVKM. CDR3 length equals 16 residues. This CDR3 reads CASSTLGSRGNQPQHF. CDR3 in DNA: TGTGCCAGCAGCACCCTGGGTAGTAGGGGCAATCAGCCCCAGCATTTT.

V usage is TRBV6-5 and J usage is TRBJ2-1; D gene unclear. Trimming removed 4 bases from V and 8 bases from J, with 15 bases in between. Germline values: CDR1 MNHEY, CDR2 SVGAGI. There are 14 residues in the CDR3. DNA for the CDR3: TGTGCCAGCAGTTTTCGTCCGGCGTCACATGAGCAGTTCTTC. Its protein is CASSFRPASHEQFF.

This clone has a single count. The chain is built from TRBV7-2 and TRBJ2-1, with D maybe TRBD2 (5 bases). This CDR3 has 14 amino acids. With 5 bases removed from V and 9 bases from J, the gap between germline ends came to 17 bases. The germline CDR1 and CDR2 sequences are SGHTA and FQGNSA. The CDR3 DNA follows: TGTGCCAGCAGCCCGATGGTCGGGGAACGTGAGCAGTTCTTC. Translation gives CASSPMVGEREQFF.

The V and J genes are TRBV7-9 and TRBJ2-2; TRBD2 might be the D (6 bases). The CDR3 has 16 amino acids. V lost 4 bases and J lost 1, with 13 bases in between. CDR1 and CDR2 (germline): SEHNR, FQNEAQ (reference sequence). For the CDR3, the DNA is TGTGCCAGCAGCTCCCTCGCGGGATTGAACACCGGGGAGCTGTTTTTT. This codes for CASSSLAGLNTGELFF.